A selection of T cell receptor beta chains follows, all from one sample in a study of blood T cell repertoires in COVID-19. Profiling relied on immunoSEQ multiplex PCR, and the TCRdb table lists in-frame clones only, not all of them. Seen here are 100,000 to 150,000 clones, approximately 83% observed once, and the top ten hold 3.5% to 5.5%. Material for sequencing was peripheral blood. Source of these receptors: a woman in her 70s with acute or convalescent COVID-19. The CDR3 runs from the conserved cysteine through the conserved F or W. The D gene is left open where the match is weak. Part of the rows lack a size; the others show once, few, many or a class for expanded clones.

CDR3 protein	CDR3 DNA	clone size	V gene	D gene	J gene
CASSFQVVQETQYF	TGTGCCAGCAGCTTCCAGGTTGTCCAAGAGACCCAGTACTTC	.	TRBV7-8	.	TRBJ2-5
CASSLDLYGLNEQFF	TGTGCCAGCAGCTTAGATCTATACGGGTTGAATGAGCAGTTCTTC	.	TRBV11-2	.	TRBJ2-1
CASSSVSGGAVQYF	TGTGCCAGCAGCTCTGTTTCCGGGGGGGCCGTTCAGTACTTC	.	TRBV7-2	TRBD2	TRBJ2-5
CASRGQGSNEKLFF	TGTGCCAGCAGGGGACAGGGAAGTAATGAAAAACTGTTTTTT	few	TRBV6-5	TRBD1	TRBJ1-4
CSGRTGDEGTEAFF	TGCAGCGGAAGGACAGGTGACGAGGGCACTGAAGCTTTCTTT	.	TRBV29-1	TRBD1	TRBJ1-1
CASSSRTGGVRDTEAFF	TGTGCCAGCAGCTCCCGGACAGGGGGTGTAAGGGACACTGAAGCTTTCTTT	.	TRBV11-2	TRBD1	TRBJ1-1
CAWIANFDSYGYTF	TGTGCCTGGATTGCGAACTTCGACAGTTATGGCTACACCTTC	few	TRBV30	.	TRBJ1-2
CASSTAYQETQYF	TGTGCCAGTTCGACAGCCTACCAAGAGACCCAGTACTTC	.	TRBV19	.	TRBJ2-5
CASSGGSFSNQPQHF	TGTGCCAGCTCCGGGGGGAGCTTCAGCAATCAGCCCCAGCATTTT	.	TRBV18	.	TRBJ1-5
CASRRAGHSTDTQYF	TGTGCCAGCAGACGAGCGGGGCATAGCACAGATACGCAGTATTTT	.	TRBV2	TRBD2	TRBJ2-3
CASSLWGQVANNEQFF	TGTGCCAGCAGTTTATGGGGACAAGTGGCGAACAATGAGCAGTTCTTC	.	TRBV27	.	TRBJ2-1
CASSIGGAANEKLFF	TGTGCCAGTAGTATAGGGGGCGCGGCTAATGAAAAACTGTTTTTT	.	TRBV19	.	TRBJ1-4
CAWSTGTARIGAFF	TGTGCCTGGAGCACCGGGACAGCGAGGATCGGGGCTTTCTTT	.	TRBV30	TRBD1	TRBJ1-1
CASGPRERGYGYTF	TGTGCCAGCGGGCCCCGTGAAAGGGGTTATGGCTACACCTTC	.	TRBV27	.	TRBJ1-2
CASSPPSVGEAGELFF	TGTGCCAGCTCACCACCGTCGGTAGGGGAGGCCGGGGAGCTGTTTTTT	.	TRBV18	.	TRBJ2-2
CASSGSMDRSEAFF	TGTGCCAGCAGCGGGAGTATGGACAGATCTGAAGCTTTCTTT	.	TRBV3-1/TRBV3-2	.	TRBJ1-1
CASSGRRGNEKLFF	TGTGCCAGCAGTGGTCGCAGGGGTAATGAAAAACTGTTTTTT	.	TRBV2	.	TRBJ1-4
CASGFIRQGMNTEAFF	TGTGCTAGTGGTTTTATTAGACAGGGGATGAACACTGAAGCTTTCTTT	.	TRBV12-5	TRBD1	TRBJ1-1
CATSASGTRMPDTQYF	TGTGCCACCAGTGCCTCCGGGACTAGGATGCCAGATACGCAGTATTTT	.	TRBV24-1	TRBD2	TRBJ2-3
CATSRDPTGRNEQFF	TGTGCCACCAGCAGAGATCCAACAGGGCGGAATGAGCAGTTCTTC	.	TRBV15	.	TRBJ2-1
CASSSRGNTEAFF	TGTGCCAGCAGCTCCCGGGGGAACACTGAAGCTTTCTTT	.	TRBV5-4	.	TRBJ1-1
CASSREAEAFF	TGTGCCAGCAGCCGCGAGGCTGAAGCTTTCTTT	.	TRBV7-9	.	TRBJ1-1
CASSFDSNYGYTF	TGTGCCAGCAGTTTTGACAGTAACTATGGCTACACCTTC	.	TRBV6-6	.	TRBJ1-2
CASTSRPYTPETQYF	TGTGCCAGCACCTCGCGCCCTTATACCCCAGAGACCCAGTACTTC	.	TRBV2	.	TRBJ2-5
CASSNKGGGTEAFF	TGTGCCAGCAGTAATAAGGGGGGGGGCACTGAAGCTTTCTTT	.	TRBV6-5	.	TRBJ1-1
CASSLRSLTGSVNNSPLHF	TGTGCCAGCAGCTTACGATCCCTGACAGGGTCAGTCAATAATTCACCCCTCCACTTT	.	TRBV7-2	TRBD1	TRBJ1-6
CASSTANYGYTF	TGTGCCAGCAGTACAGCTAACTATGGCTACACCTTC	few	TRBV6-5	.	TRBJ1-2
CAGRGEVGNYGYTF	TGTGCCGGCCGAGGGGAGGTCGGAAACTATGGCTACACCTTC	.	TRBV7-2	.	TRBJ1-2
CASSRTSGSYEQYF	TGTGCCAGCAGCAGGACTAGCGGGTCTTACGAGCAGTACTTC	few	TRBV27	TRBD2	TRBJ2-7
CAWSVQGWTEAFF	TGTGCCTGGAGTGTACAGGGGTGGACTGAAGCTTTCTTT	.	TRBV30	TRBD1	TRBJ1-1
CASSLILQGEKEQFF	TGCGCCAGCAGCTTGATTCTGCAGGGCGAGAAGGAGCAGTTCTTC	.	TRBV5-1	.	TRBJ2-1
CASSEQGLDYGYTF	TGTGCCAGCAGCGAACAGGGGTTGGACTATGGCTACACCTTC	.	TRBV7-2	TRBD1	TRBJ1-2
CASQTGGNQPQHF	TGTGCCAGTCAGACAGGGGGCAATCAGCCCCAGCATTTT	once	TRBV19	TRBD1	TRBJ1-5
CASSYGTVRPNEKLFF	TGTGCCAGCAGCTACGGGACAGTCCGCCCTAATGAAAAACTGTTTTTT	.	TRBV7-9	TRBD1	TRBJ1-4
CASSPGLNAYNEQFF	TGTGCCAGCAGCCCAGGGTTGAATGCCTACAATGAGCAGTTCTTC	.	TRBV7-2	.	TRBJ2-1
CASSPRGMSSYGYTF	TGTGCCAGCAGCCCACGGGGAATGTCCAGCTATGGCTACACCTTC	.	TRBV7-2	.	TRBJ1-2
CASSLLTGDYGYTF	TGCGCCAGCAGCCTCTTGACAGGAGACTATGGCTACACCTTC	.	TRBV5-1	.	TRBJ1-2
CASSATGGFTDTQYF	TGTGCCAGCAGTGCGACAGGGGGCTTCACAGATACGCAGTATTTT	.	TRBV2	TRBD1	TRBJ2-3
CASSLIYQETQYF	TGTGCCAGCAGCTTAATCTACCAAGAGACCCAGTACTTC	few	TRBV7-3	.	TRBJ2-5
CASTGEGKLFF	TGTGCCAGCACTGGGGAGGGAAAACTGTTTTTT	.	TRBV6-5	.	TRBJ1-4
CASSYRGGETQYF	TGTGCCAGCAGTTACCGCGGTGGGGAGACCCAGTACTTC	.	TRBV6-2/TRBV6-3	.	TRBJ2-5
CATSRQRRGLFSVAFF	TGTGCCACCAGCCGGCAACGAAGGGGACTCTTCAGTGTAGCTTTCTTT	.	TRBV15	.	TRBJ1-1
CASSYSPRERATRQHF	TGTGCCAGCAGTTACTCACCCAGGGAAAGGGCTACGCGCCAGCATTTT	.	TRBV6-6	.	TRBJ1-5
CATSGGRGYGYTF	TGTGCCACCAGCGGTGGTAGGGGCTATGGCTACACCTTC	once	TRBV15	.	TRBJ1-2
CASSDRTVHGYTF	TGCGCCAGCAGTGACAGAACAGTTCATGGCTACACCTTC	.	TRBV10-2	.	TRBJ1-2
CASSLSGGYNEQFF	TGTGCCAGCAGCCTTAGCGGGGGGTACAATGAGCAGTTCTTC	.	TRBV4-2	TRBD2	TRBJ2-1
CATSRATNYGYTF	TGTGCCACCAGCAGAGCAACTAACTATGGCTACACCTTC	.	TRBV15	.	TRBJ1-2
CASMRGTLTGELFF	TGTGCCAGTATGCGGGGGACTCTTACCGGGGAGCTGTTTTTT	once	TRBV19	TRBD2	TRBJ2-2
CASSQTTGKDGYTF	TGTGCCAGCAGTCAAACTACAGGGAAGGATGGCTACACCTTC	.	TRBV6-5	.	TRBJ1-2
CASTSRRANTGELFF	TGTGCCAGCACTAGTAGGAGAGCGAACACCGGGGAGCTGTTTTTT	.	TRBV9	.	TRBJ2-2
CATEPEDNTYNEQFF	TGTGCCACCGAGCCTGAGGACAACACCTACAATGAGCAGTTCTTC	.	TRBV15	.	TRBJ2-1
CAWSLKTGWIYGYTF	TGTGCCTGGAGTCTAAAGACAGGGTGGATCTATGGCTACACCTTC	few	TRBV30	TRBD1	TRBJ1-2
CASSQTGQGRSPLHF	TGTGCCAGCAGCCAAACGGGACAGGGACGTTCACCCCTCCACTTT	once	TRBV3-1/TRBV3-2	TRBD1	TRBJ1-6